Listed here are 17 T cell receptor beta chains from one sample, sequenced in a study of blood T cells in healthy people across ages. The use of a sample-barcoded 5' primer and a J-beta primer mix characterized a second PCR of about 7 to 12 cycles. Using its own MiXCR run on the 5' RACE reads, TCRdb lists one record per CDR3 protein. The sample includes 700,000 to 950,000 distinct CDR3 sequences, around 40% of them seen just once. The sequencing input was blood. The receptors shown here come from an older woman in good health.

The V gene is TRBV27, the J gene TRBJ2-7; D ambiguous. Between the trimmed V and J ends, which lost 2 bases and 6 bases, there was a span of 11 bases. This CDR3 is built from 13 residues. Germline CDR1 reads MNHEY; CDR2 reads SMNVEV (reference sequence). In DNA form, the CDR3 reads TGTGCCAGCAGTTTACAAGGGTCTATCGAGCAGTACTTC. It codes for CASSLQGSIEQYF.

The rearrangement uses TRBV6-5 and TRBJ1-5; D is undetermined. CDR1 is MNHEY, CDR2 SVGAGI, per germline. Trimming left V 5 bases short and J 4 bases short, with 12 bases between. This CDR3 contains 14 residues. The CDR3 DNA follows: TGTGCCAGCAGTGCCGGACGGAGTAATCAGCCCCAGCATTTT. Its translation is CASSAGRSNQPQHF.

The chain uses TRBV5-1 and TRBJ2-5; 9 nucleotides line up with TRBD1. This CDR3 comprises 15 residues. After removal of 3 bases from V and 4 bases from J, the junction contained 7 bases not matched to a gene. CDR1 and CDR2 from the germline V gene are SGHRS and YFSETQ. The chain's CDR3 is CASSWGQGTRETQYF. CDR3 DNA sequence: TGCGCCAGCAGCTGGGGACAGGGTACTCGAGAGACCCAGTACTTC.

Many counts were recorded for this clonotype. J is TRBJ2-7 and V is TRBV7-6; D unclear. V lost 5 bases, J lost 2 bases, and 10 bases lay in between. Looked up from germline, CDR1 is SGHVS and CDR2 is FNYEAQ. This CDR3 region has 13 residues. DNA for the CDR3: TGTGCCAGCAGCCCGGACCCTACCTACGAGCAGTACTTC. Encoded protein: CASSPDPTYEQYF. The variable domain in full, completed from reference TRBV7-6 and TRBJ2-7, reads GAGVSQSPRYKVTKRGQDVALRCDPISGHVSLYWYRQALGQGPEFLTYFNYEAQQDKSGLPNDRFSAERPEGSISTLTIQRTEQRDSAMYRCASSPDPTYEQYFGPGTRLTVT.

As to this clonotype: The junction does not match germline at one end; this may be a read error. This CDR3 is CSVEIAQTNTRELFF. CDR3 nucleotide sequence: TGCAGCGTTGAAATAGCACAGACGAACACCAGGGAGCTGTTTTTT. This chain connects TRBV29-1 to TRBJ2-2, with unresolved D. The germline V gene has CDR1 SQVTM and CDR2 ANQGSEA. The CDR3 extends over 15 amino acids.

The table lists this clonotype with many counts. The CDR3 reads CSAIGLAGDDTQYF. Here the CDR3 DNA reads TGCAGTGCTATCGGGCTAGCGGGAGATGATACGCAGTATTTT. The chain combines TRBV20-1 with TRBJ2-3; 10 bases line up with TRBD2. The CDR3 length is 14 residues. Germline V gene sequence: CDR1 DFQATT, CDR2 SNEGSKA (reference sequence). Trimming at V came to 4 bases and at J to 6 bases, leaving 7 bases not matched to a gene.

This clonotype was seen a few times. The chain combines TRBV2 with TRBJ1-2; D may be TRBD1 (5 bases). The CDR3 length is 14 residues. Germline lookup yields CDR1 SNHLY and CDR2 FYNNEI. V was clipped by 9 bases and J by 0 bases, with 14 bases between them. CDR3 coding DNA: TGTGCCAGAAGGGACGGGAGTTCTAACTATGGCTACACCTTC. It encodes CARRDGSSNYGYTF.

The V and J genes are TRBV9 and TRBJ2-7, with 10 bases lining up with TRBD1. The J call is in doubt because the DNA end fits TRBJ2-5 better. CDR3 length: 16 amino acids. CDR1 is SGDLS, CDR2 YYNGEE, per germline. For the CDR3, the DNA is TGTGCCAGCAGCGGCCTGACAGGGGGCGTCATCGGGACCCAGTACTTC. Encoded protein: CASSGLTGGVIGTQYF.

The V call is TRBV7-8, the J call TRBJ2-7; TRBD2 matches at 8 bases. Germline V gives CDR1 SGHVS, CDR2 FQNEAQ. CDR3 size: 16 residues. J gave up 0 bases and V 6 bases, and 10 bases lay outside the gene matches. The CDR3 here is CASSPLAARSSYEQYF. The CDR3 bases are TGTGCCAGCAGTCCACTAGCGGCAAGGAGCTCCTACGAGCAGTACTTC. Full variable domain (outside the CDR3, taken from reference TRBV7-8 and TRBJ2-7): GAGVSQSPRYKVAKRGQDVALRCDPISGHVSLFWYQQALGQGPEFLTYFQNEAQLDKSGLPSDRFFAERPEGSVSTLKIQRTQQEDSAVYLCASSPLAARSSYEQYFGPGTRLTVT.

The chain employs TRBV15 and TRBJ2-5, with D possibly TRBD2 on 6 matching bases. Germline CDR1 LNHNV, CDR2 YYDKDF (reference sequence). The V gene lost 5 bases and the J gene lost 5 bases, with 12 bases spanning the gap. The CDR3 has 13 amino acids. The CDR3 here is CATSLHGGETQYF. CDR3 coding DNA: TGTGCCACCAGCCTACACGGAGGGGAGACCCAGTACTTC.

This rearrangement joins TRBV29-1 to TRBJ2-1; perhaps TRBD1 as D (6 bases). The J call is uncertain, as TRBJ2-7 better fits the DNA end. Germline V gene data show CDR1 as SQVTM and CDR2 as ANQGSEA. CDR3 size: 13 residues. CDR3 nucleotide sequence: TGCAGCGTAAGGGGGAGCTCCTACAATGAGCAGTACTTC. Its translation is CSVRGSSYNEQYF.

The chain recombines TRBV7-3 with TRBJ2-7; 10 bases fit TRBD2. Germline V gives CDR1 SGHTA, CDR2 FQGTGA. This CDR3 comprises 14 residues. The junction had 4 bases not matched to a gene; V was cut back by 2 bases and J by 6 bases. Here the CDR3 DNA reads TGTGCCAGCAGCTTAGAAGCGGGGGGGCCCGAGCAGTACTTC. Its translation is CASSLEAGGPEQYF.

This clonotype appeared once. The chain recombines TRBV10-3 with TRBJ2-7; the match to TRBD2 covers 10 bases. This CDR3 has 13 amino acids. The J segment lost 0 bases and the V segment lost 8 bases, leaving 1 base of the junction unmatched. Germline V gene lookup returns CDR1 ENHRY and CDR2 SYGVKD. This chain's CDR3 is CAIGTSDSYEQYF. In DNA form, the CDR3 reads TGTGCCATCGGGACTAGCGACTCCTACGAGCAGTACTTC.

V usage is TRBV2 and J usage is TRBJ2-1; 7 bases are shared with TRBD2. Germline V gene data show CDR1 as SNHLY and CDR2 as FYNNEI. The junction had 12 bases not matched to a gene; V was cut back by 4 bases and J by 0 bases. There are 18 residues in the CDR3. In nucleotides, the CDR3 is TGTGCCAGCAGTGTCCCCCCCGCTGCGGGAGTCTCCTACAATGAGCAGTTCTTC. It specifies CASSVPPAAGVSYNEQFF.

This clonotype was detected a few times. The CDR3, as DNA: TGTGCCAGCAGTGCCGTGGCAGGGGGCAACACAGATACGCAGTATTTT. It codes for CASSAVAGGNTDTQYF. The gene calls are TRBV2 and TRBJ2-3; 8 nucleotides agree with TRBD1. Germline CDR1 and CDR2: SNHLY and FYNNEI. This CDR3 is built from 16 residues. The trim removed 4 bases at V and 2 bases at J, leaving 8 bases unmatched.

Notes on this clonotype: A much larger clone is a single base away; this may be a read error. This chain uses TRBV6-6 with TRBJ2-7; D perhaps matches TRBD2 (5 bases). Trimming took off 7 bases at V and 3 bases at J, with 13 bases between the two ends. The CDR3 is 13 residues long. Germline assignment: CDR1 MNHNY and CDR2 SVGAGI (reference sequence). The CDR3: CASTRAEGYEQYF. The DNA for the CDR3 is TGTGCCAGCACGAGAGCAGAGGGCTACGAGCAGTACTTC.

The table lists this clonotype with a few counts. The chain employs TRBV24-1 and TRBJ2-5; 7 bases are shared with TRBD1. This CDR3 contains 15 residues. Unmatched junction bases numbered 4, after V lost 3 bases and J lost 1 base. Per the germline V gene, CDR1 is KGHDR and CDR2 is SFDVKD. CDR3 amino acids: CATSDPSGGQETQYF. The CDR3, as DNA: TGTGCCACCAGTGATCCTTCAGGGGGCCAAGAGACCCAGTACTTC.